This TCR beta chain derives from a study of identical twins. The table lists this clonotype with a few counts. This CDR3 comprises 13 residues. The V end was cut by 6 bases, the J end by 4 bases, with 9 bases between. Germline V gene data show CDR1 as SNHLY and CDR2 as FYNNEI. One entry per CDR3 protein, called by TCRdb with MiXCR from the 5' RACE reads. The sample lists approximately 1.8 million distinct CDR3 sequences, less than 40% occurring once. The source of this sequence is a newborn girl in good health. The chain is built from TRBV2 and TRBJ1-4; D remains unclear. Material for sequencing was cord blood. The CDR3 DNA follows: TGTGCCAGCAGGACGGTCCTTAATGAAAAACTGTTTTTT. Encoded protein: CASRTVLNEKLFF.